The clone carrying this T cell receptor beta chain was seen more than once but under ten times. Its cognate antigen is unknown. Unique molecular identifiers were present on the cDNA, which also gained a universal primer site by template switching. TCRdb ran MiXCR on the 5' RACE reads and lists one entry per CDR3 protein. The data show 500,000 to 600,000 distinct CDR3 sequences, about 20% seen once. The V end lost 9 bases, the J end lost 5 bases, and 9 bases lay between the germline ends. The CDR3 runs 11 residues. In germline, CDR1 is LNHNV, CDR2 YYDKDF (reference sequence). These data originate in a study of identical twins. Overall study findings and caveats: For cord blood, abundant beta clonotypes had fewer insertions, unlike memory repertoires, which showed none.

Separately, the same data were catalogued under a study of T cells expressing NK-cell markers. That investigation notes: Repertoire data for TCR beta were derived from sorted T cells (CD3+CD56+NKG2C+, CD3+CD56+NKG2C- and CD3+CD56-NKG2C+). Roughly 6 donors had dominant NKG2C+ clonotypes that comprised about 1.0-8% of their CD8+ T cells.

The rearrangement uses TRBV15 and TRBJ2-3; no clear D gene. Material: CD4+ T cells sorted from blood. The TCR sequence derives from a woman aged 18-29 years in good health. The CDR3 sequence: CATGPLDTQYF. In DNA, the CDR3 is TGTGCCACTGGGCCGTTAGATACGCAGTATTTT.